The 29 T cell receptor beta chains in this list originate from one sample, sequenced in a study of cytomegalovirus exposure and HLA in healthy donors. PCR primers comprised 60 Vbeta and 13 Jbeta primers. Method: immunoSEQ multiplex PCR; TCRdb's copy keeps in-frame clones and lacks some. The table lists more than 95,000 clones, around 72% of them singletons. The sequencing input was PBMCs. The receptors were sampled from a man under 40 in good health and CMV-seronegative.

This chain connects TRBV9 to TRBJ1-6, with TRBD1 identical over 10 bases. The V and J ends lost 0 bases and 7 bases, in that order; junction bases with no gene match: 4. The CDR3 is made up of 16 amino acids. In germline, CDR1 is SGDLS, CDR2 YYNGEE. CDR3: CASSVARTGGNSPLHF. In nucleotides, the CDR3 is TGTGCCAGCAGCGTAGCTCGGACAGGGGGAAATTCACCCCTCCACTTT.

As regards this clone: Compared with germline, one end of the junction differs, possibly owing to a read error. CDR3 coding DNA: TGTGCTAGCAGCTTGACGGCCAGCCGGGGAGATACGCAGTATTTT. Amino acids: CASSLTASRGDTQYF. V is TRBV7-7 and J is TRBJ2-3, with D tentatively TRBD2 (5 bases). The length of the CDR3 is 15 residues. Per the germline V gene, CDR1 is SSHAT and CDR2 is FNYEAQ (reference sequence).

In its sample, this clone was seen a few times. The rearrangement links TRBV30 to TRBJ1-3; no definite D call. V lost 3 bases to trimming and J lost 0 bases, with 15 bases between them. This CDR3 has 16 amino acids. The germline gives CDR1 GTSNPN, CDR2 SVGIG (reference sequence). CDR3: CAWSLGSMSSGNTIYF. As DNA, the CDR3 is TGTGCCTGGAGCTTGGGCAGCATGAGCTCTGGAAACACCATATATTTT.

This clone was picked up a small number of times. The chain combines TRBV7-8 with TRBJ2-7, with D perhaps TRBD2 (7 bases). Trimming removed 3 bases at V and 0 bases at J, with 24 bases between. The CDR3 contains 19 residues. Germline values: CDR1 SGHVS, CDR2 FQNEAQ. CDR3 region: CASSLRGITGGPSSYEQYF. In DNA form, the CDR3 reads TGTGCCAGCAGCTTGCGCGGGATTACGGGGGGCCCCTCCTCCTACGAGCAGTACTTC.

CDR3 residues: CASSPPFASGSETQYF. CDR3 bases: TGTGCCAGCTCACCACCTTTCGCTAGCGGGTCAGAGACCCAGTACTTC. The chain employs TRBV18 and TRBJ2-5, with 8 bases matching TRBD2. Germline trimming cut 0 bases from V and 4 bases from J; bases unmatched to any gene: 7. The CDR3 runs 16 residues. Germline loops: CDR1 KGHSH, CDR2 LQKENI.

The chain combines TRBV30 with TRBJ1-4, with 11 bases identical to TRBD1. The CDR3 consists of 14 residues. After removal of 4 bases from V and 8 bases from J, the junction contained 6 bases not matched to a gene. CDR1 is GTSNPN, CDR2 SVGIG, per germline (reference sequence). CDR3 amino acids: CAWNSGTGGEKLFF. The CDR3 nucleotides read TGTGCCTGGAATTCCGGGACAGGGGGAGAAAAACTGTTTTTT. Full variable domain (missing parts from reference TRBV30 and TRBJ1-4): SQTIHQWPATLVQPVGSPLSLECTVEGTSNPNLYWYRQAAGRGLQLLFYSVGIGQISSEVPQNLSASRPQDRQFILSSKKLLLSDSGFYLCAWNSGTGGEKLFFGSGTQLSVL.

Details on this clone: The junction departs from germline at one end; a sequencing error may be responsible. V and J are TRBV7-9 and TRBJ1-2, with 9 bases fitting TRBD1. Germline CDR1 is SEHNR and CDR2 is FQNEAQ (reference sequence). CDR3 size: 16 residues. CDR3 sequence: CSSSLGQGLSNYGYTF. CDR3 DNA: TGTTCCAGCAGCTTAGGACAGGGGCTTTCTAACTATGGCTACACCTTC.

This clone appeared a single time. The chain links TRBV20-1 to TRBJ1-6; D remains ambiguous. CDR1 and CDR2 from the germline V gene are DFQATT and SNEGSKA (reference sequence). The CDR3 runs 11 residues. The V and J ends lost 3 bases and 7 bases respectively, with 4 bases between them. This CDR3 is CSASRNSPLHF. Written as DNA, the CDR3 is TGCAGTGCTAGCAGAAATTCACCCCTCCACTTT.

The rearrangement uses TRBV6-6 and TRBJ2-2; the D gene is possibly TRBD1 (5 bases). The CDR3 runs 14 residues. Germline lookup yields CDR1 MNHNY and CDR2 SVGAGI (reference sequence). The V and J ends lost 6 bases and 2 bases respectively, with 10 bases between them. CDR3 loop: CASRPTDNTGELFF. The CDR3 coding sequence is TGTGCCAGCAGACCGACAGATAACACCGGGGAGCTGTTTTTT.

The chain is built from TRBV18 and TRBJ1-1; D is undetermined. Deletions cut 5 bases from V and 10 bases from J, with 17 bases between. The length of the CDR3 is 13 residues. Per germline, CDR1 KGHSH and CDR2 LQKENI. The CDR3 here is CASSSDRTSPAFF. The CDR3 DNA is TGTGCCAGCTCATCAGACCGGACTTCGCCAGCTTTCTTT.

V is TRBV4-1 and J is TRBJ1-2; TRBD1 aligns across 9 bases. This CDR3 contains 14 residues. Germline CDR1 MGHRA, CDR2 YSYEKL. The V and J ends lost 3 bases and 6 bases, in that order; junction bases with no gene match: 5. Here the CDR3 reads CASSHRQGDHGYTF. CDR3 coding DNA: TGCGCCAGCAGCCACCGACAGGGGGATCATGGCTACACCTTC.

The CDR3 coding sequence is TGCGCCAGCAGCCAAGATTCCCTTAGGGGGTTTCTGTTTTTT. Translation: CASSQDSLRGFLFF. The chain employs TRBV4-1 and TRBJ1-4; a possible D gene is TRBD1 (6 bases). V was trimmed by 0 bases and J by 14 bases, leaving 16 bases between them. The CDR3 is 14 amino acids. Germline V gives CDR1 MGHRA, CDR2 YSYEKL.

This chain connects TRBV27 to TRBJ2-7; 8 bases are shared with TRBD2. The ends lost 4 bases at V and 6 bases at J; junction bases unmatched: 8. Germline V gene sequence: CDR1 MNHEY, CDR2 SMNVEV (reference sequence). The CDR3 sequence is 14 residues long. CDR3: CASSSDTGGFEQYF. The DNA for the CDR3 is TGTGCCAGCAGTTCAGATACGGGGGGGTTCGAGCAGTACTTC.

The CDR3 bases are TGTGCCAGCAGCTCGCGCGGCGTATTGAGGCAGGGTAACACCGGGGAGCTGTTTTTT. Residues: CASSSRGVLRQGNTGELFF. The rearrangement uses TRBV7-9 and TRBJ2-2, with D possibly TRBD1 on 5 matching bases. The CDR3 contains 19 residues. V lost 4 bases and J 2 bases, leaving 23 bases between the germline ends. Germline CDR1 and CDR2: SEHNR and FQNEAQ (reference sequence).

V usage is TRBV10-3 and J usage is TRBJ2-7, with D perhaps matching TRBD1 (5 bases). Trimming removed 2 bases from V and 2 bases from J, with 10 bases in between. Germline V gene sequence: CDR1 ENHRY, CDR2 SYGVKD. The CDR3 is 14 residues long. CDR3 protein: CAISERTLTYEQYF. The CDR3 DNA reads TGTGCCATCAGTGAGAGGACACTGACCTACGAGCAGTACTTC.

The chain has TRBV7-9 and TRBJ2-5; tentative D call: TRBD2 (5 bases). V shed 5 bases and J shed 5 bases, with 18 bases lying between them. Germline assignment: CDR1 SEHNR and CDR2 FQNEAQ (reference sequence). The CDR3 covers 15 residues. CDR3 nucleotides: TGTGCCAGCAGCCCCCTAGAGGGAGCTTATGAGACCCAGTACTTC. This codes for CASSPLEGAYETQYF.

The gene calls are TRBV5-5 and TRBJ2-3; 14 bases are shared with TRBD2. The CDR3 has 19 amino acids. V gave up 1 base and J gave up 1 base; unmatched junction bases: 8. Germline V lookup: CDR1 SGHKS, CDR2 YYEKEE (reference sequence). The CDR3 here is CASSLHGTSGGLGTDTQYF. CDR3 DNA sequence: TGTGCCAGCAGCTTGCACGGGACTAGCGGGGGCCTCGGCACAGATACGCAGTATTTT.

This rearrangement joins TRBV5-4 to TRBJ2-1, with 9 bases fitting TRBD1. Germline values: CDR1 SGHNT, CDR2 YYREEE (reference sequence). V lost 7 bases and J lost 2; bases outside the gene matches: 10. The CDR3 consists of 16 residues. CDR3 DNA: TGTGCCAGCTATCGTTCCGGGACAGGGCCCTACAATGAGCAGTTCTTC. Translating gives CASYRSGTGPYNEQFF.

This sequence joins TRBV19 and TRBJ2-7; 11 bases agree with TRBD1. The CDR3 totals 16 residues. CDR1 and CDR2 (germline): LNHDA, SQIVND (reference sequence). The ends lost 3 bases at V and 7 bases at J; junction bases unmatched: 11. The CDR3, as DNA: TGTGCCAGTAGTATCCAACCAGGACAGGGGGCGCGGGAGCAGTACTTC. Protein product: CASSIQPGQGAREQYF.

The chain has TRBV7-9 and TRBJ1-1, with D maybe TRBD1 (5 bases). Trimming stripped 2 bases from V and 6 bases from J, with 7 bases between. The CDR3 length is 12 residues. CDR1 and CDR2 from the germline V gene are SEHNR and FQNEAQ (reference sequence). This CDR3 reads CASSLQGAEAFF. CDR3 sequence (DNA): TGTGCCAGCAGCTTACAGGGTGCTGAAGCTTTCTTT.

This clone came up a few times. The rearrangement links TRBV7-9 to TRBJ1-4; D call uncertain. Looked up from germline, CDR1 is SEHNR and CDR2 is FQNEAQ (reference sequence). This CDR3 region has 14 residues. Trimming cost V 5 bases and J 7 bases, with 14 bases left between them. The CDR3 here is CASSLGLRSEKLFF. CDR3 DNA: TGTGCCAGCAGCCTAGGACTCAGAAGTGAAAAACTGTTTTTT. Together with reference TRBV7-9 and TRBJ1-4, the CDR3 gives the full variable domain: DTGVSQNPRHKITKRGQNVTFRCDPISEHNRLYWYRQTLGQGPEFLTYFQNEAQLEKSRLLSDRFSAERPKGSFSTLEIQRTEQGDSAMYLCASSLGLRSEKLFFGSGTQLSVL.

The CDR3: CASSSTLAYEQYF. CDR3 coding DNA: TGTGCCAGCAGCTCGACACTAGCCTACGAGCAGTACTTC. The chain employs TRBV7-9 and TRBJ2-7; a possible D gene is TRBD2 (5 bases). CDR1 is SEHNR, CDR2 FQNEAQ, per germline (reference sequence). V was shortened by 4 bases and J by 2 bases, with 9 bases between the two germline ends. This CDR3 region has 13 residues.

CDR3 coding DNA: TGTGCCAGCAGCGGGCTGGACAGGGGCTATAACTATGGCTACACCTTC. It codes for CASSGLDRGYNYGYTF. This chain links TRBV5-4 with TRBJ1-2, with 9 bases matching TRBD1. This CDR3 comprises 16 residues. CDR1 SGHNT and CDR2 YYREEE come from the germline V gene (reference sequence). With 4 bases clipped from V and 1 base from J, the junction kept 8 bases outside the gene matches.

The gene calls are TRBV5-4 and TRBJ2-3; D is undetermined. Trimming pared 3 bases from V and 0 bases from J, leaving 8 bases between. CDR1 SGHNT and CDR2 YYREEE come from the germline V gene (reference sequence). This CDR3 spans 14 amino acids. CDR3 protein: CASSSLESTDTQYF. The CDR3 region has the DNA TGTGCCAGCAGCTCCTTGGAGAGCACAGATACGCAGTATTTT.

This chain uses TRBV27 with TRBJ1-6, with a weak D call TRBD1 (6 bases). The CDR3 covers 15 residues. Germline V gives CDR1 MNHEY, CDR2 SMNVEV (reference sequence). V shed 0 bases and J shed 3 bases, with 6 bases lying between them. The CDR3 protein is CASSLSTGYNSPLHF. DNA for the CDR3: TGTGCCAGCAGTTTATCGACAGGCTATAATTCACCCCTCCACTTT.

This chain connects TRBV4-1 to TRBJ2-7; D unresolved. This CDR3 has 13 residues. V gave up 0 bases and J gave up 7 bases, with 10 bases separating them. The germline V gene encodes CDR1 MGHRA and CDR2 YSYEKL. CDR3 nucleotides: TGCGCCAGCAGCCAAGAGGTCTGGCGGGAGCAGTACTTC. Protein: CASSQEVWREQYF.

This clone was seen more than once but under ten times. The chain is built from TRBV18 and TRBJ2-2; D gene unclear. This CDR3 spans 13 amino acids. Deletions cut 5 bases from V and 2 bases from J, with 6 bases between. Germline V CDR1 and CDR2: KGHSH, LQKENI. As DNA, the CDR3 is TGTGCCAGCTCATTGGCTAACACCGGGGAGCTGTTTTTT. Protein: CASSLANTGELFF. Complete variable domain (other parts from reference TRBV18 and TRBJ2-2): NAGVMQNPRHLVRRRGQEARLRCSPMKGHSHVYWYRQLPEEGLKFMVYLQKENIIDESGMPKERFSAEFPKEGPSILRIQQVVRGDSAAYFCASSLANTGELFFGEGSRLTVL.

The chain uses TRBV7-2 and TRBJ2-3, with D hard to call. This CDR3 comprises 12 residues. The germline V gene encodes CDR1 SGHTA and CDR2 FQGNSA. Deletions cut 6 bases from V and 9 bases from J, with 13 bases between. CDR3 sequence (DNA): TGTGCCAGCAGTTCTACACAGATAACGCAGTATTTT. Translated: CASSSTQITQYF.

This clone has only a few counts. V gene TRBV27 combines with J gene TRBJ1-2; 8 bases map to TRBD1. Unmatched junction bases numbered 7, after V lost 5 bases and J lost 8 bases. Germline V gives CDR1 MNHEY, CDR2 SMNVEV (reference sequence). CDR3 length: 13 amino acids. Here the CDR3 DNA reads TGTGCCAGCAGTACACGACAGGGGTGGGGCTACACCTTC. This codes for CASSTRQGWGYTF.